This T cell receptor beta chain originates from a study of blood T cell repertoires in COVID-19. CDR1 is MNHNY, CDR2 SVGAGI, per germline (reference sequence). The V and J ends lost 6 bases and 4 bases respectively, with 10 bases between them. The CDR3 runs to 12 residues. This clone was counted only a few times. As originally analysed: Reference gene primers were amplified, and this amplification served to estimate nucleated cell counts. The assay was immunoSEQ multiplex PCR, and TCRdb's table has in-frame clones only and misses some. V and J calls and clone size are those listed in that table; D and trimming were worked out from the DNA. This sample carries about 86,000 clones, 75% to 90% of them seen once, and the ten largest clones take roughly a third.

The source material was peripheral blood. This sequence joins TRBV6-6 and TRBJ2-7; D is ambiguous. The TCR originated in a woman older than 75 with active or convalescent COVID-19. For the CDR3, the DNA is TGTGCCAGCAGCCCTTTTGAGTACGAGCAGTACTTC. It yields the protein CASSPFEYEQYF.